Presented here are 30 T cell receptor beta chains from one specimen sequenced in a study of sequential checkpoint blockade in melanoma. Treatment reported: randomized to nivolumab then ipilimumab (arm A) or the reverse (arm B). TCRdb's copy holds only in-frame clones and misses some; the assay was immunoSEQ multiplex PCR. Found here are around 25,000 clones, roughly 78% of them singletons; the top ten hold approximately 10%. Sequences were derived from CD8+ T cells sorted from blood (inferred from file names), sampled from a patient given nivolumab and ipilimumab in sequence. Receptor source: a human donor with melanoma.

CDR3 amino acids: CASSPNPSGRGLDTQYF. CDR3 bases: TGTGCCAGCAGCCCGAACCCTAGCGGGAGGGGTCTAGATACGCAGTATTTT. V is TRBV7-3 and J is TRBJ2-3; 12 nucleotides match TRBD2. J was trimmed by 5 bases and V by 5 bases; bases with no gene match: 11. Germline V gene sequence: CDR1 SGHTA, CDR2 FQGTGA. CDR3 length: 17 residues.

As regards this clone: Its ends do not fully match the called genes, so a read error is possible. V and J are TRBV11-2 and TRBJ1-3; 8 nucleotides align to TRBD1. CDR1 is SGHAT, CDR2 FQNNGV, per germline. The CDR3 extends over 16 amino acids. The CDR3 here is CATSPIQGASGNTIYF. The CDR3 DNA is TGTGCCACCAGCCCAATTCAGGGGGCCTCTGGAAACACCATATATTTT.

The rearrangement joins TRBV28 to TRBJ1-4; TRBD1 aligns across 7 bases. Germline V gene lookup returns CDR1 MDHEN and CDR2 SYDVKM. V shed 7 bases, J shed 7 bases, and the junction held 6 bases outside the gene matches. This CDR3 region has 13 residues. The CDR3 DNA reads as TGTGCCAGCAAACCAGGGGGTGGTGAAAAACTGTTTTTT. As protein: CASKPGGGEKLFF.

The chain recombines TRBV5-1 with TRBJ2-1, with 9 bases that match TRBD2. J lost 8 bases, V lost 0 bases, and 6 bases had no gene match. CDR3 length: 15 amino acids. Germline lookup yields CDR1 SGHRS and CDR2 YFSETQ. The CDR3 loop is CASSLGGGRADEQFF. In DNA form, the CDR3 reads TGCGCCAGCAGCTTGGGGGGCGGGAGGGCCGATGAGCAGTTCTTC.

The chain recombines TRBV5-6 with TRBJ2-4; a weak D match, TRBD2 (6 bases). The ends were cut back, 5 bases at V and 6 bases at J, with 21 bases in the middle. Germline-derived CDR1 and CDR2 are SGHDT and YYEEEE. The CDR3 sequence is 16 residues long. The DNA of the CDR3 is TGTGCCAGCAGTCCTGGTGGGGCAGGCGGGGTAAACATTCAGTACTTC. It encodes CASSPGGAGGVNIQYF.

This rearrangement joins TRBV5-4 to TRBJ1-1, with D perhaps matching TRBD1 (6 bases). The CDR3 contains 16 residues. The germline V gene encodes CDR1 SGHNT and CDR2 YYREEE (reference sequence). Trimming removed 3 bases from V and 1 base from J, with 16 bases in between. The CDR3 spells CASSSGGGKTNTEAFF. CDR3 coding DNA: TGTGCCAGCAGCTCCGGGGGGGGCAAGACGAACACTGAAGCTTTCTTT.

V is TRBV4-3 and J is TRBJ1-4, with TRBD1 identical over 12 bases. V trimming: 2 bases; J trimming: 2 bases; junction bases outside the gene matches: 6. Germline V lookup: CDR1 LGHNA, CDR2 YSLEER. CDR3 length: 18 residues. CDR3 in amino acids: CASSQSRDRGPTNEKLFF. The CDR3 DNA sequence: TGCGCCAGCAGCCAAAGCCGGGACAGGGGGCCGACTAATGAAAAACTGTTTTTT.

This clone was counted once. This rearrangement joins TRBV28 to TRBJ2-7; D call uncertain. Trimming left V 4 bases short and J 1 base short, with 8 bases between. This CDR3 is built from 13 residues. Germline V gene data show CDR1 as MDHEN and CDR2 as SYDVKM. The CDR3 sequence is CASSWALSYEQYF. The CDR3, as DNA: TGTGCCAGCAGTTGGGCACTTTCCTACGAGCAGTACTTC.

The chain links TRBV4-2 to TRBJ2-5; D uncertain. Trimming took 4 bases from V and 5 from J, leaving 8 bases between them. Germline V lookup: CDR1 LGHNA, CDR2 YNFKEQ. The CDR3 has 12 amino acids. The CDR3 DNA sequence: TGTGCCAGCAGCCCCGGTAGTGAGACCCAGTACTTC. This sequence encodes CASSPGSETQYF.

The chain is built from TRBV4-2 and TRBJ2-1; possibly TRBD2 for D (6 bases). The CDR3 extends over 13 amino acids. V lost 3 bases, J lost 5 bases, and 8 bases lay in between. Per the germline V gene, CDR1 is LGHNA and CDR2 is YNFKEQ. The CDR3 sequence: CASSQGLNNEQFF. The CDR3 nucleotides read TGTGCCAGCAGCCAGGGACTTAACAATGAGCAGTTCTTC.

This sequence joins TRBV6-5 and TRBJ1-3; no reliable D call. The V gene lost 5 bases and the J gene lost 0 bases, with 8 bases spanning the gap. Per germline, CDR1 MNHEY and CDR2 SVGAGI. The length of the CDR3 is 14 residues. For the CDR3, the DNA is TGTGCCAGCAGTATGGCCAACTCTGGAAACACCATATATTTT. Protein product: CASSMANSGNTIYF.

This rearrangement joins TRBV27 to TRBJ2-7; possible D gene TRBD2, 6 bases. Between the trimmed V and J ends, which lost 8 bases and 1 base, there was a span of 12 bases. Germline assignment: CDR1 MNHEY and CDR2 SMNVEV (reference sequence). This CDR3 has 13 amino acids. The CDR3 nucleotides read TGTGCCAGCCGGAGGGGAAGGTCCTACGAGCAGTACTTC. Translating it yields CASRRGRSYEQYF.

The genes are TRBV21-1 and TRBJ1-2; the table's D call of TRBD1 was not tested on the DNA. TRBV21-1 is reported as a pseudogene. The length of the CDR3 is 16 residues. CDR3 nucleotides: TGTGCCAGCAGCATGGATCAAGGACAGGGGAACTATGGCTACACCTTC. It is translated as CASSMDQGQGNYGYTF.

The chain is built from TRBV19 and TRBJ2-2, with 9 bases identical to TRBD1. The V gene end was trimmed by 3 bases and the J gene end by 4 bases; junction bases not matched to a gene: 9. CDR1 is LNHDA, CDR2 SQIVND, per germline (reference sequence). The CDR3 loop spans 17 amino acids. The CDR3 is CASSMRIGTGSTGELFF. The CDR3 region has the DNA TGTGCCAGTAGTATGAGGATTGGGACAGGGAGCACCGGGGAGCTGTTTTTT.

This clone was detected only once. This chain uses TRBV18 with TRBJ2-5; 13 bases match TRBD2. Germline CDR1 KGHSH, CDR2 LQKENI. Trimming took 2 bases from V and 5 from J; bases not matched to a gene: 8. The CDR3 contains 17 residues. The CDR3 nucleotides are TGTGCCAGCTCACCAAGTCGGACTAGCGGGAGCATTGAGACCCAGTACTTC. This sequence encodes CASSPSRTSGSIETQYF.

The CDR3 region has the DNA TGTGCCGTCGGGGAGGGACAGGGGAAGGGTGGCTACACCTTC. Translating gives CAVGEGQGKGGYTF. This chain uses TRBV6-5 with TRBJ1-2; 10 bases line up with TRBD1. The CDR3 is 14 residues long. V gave up 11 bases and J gave up 7 bases; unmatched junction bases: 13. CDR1 is MNHEY, CDR2 SVGAGI, per germline.

The CDR3 spells CASSAEGQAGNIQYF. CDR3 coding DNA: TGTGCCAGCAGCGCGGAGGGACAGGCTGGAAACATTCAGTACTTC. The chain carries TRBV5-6 and TRBJ2-4, with 8 bases fitting TRBD1. The V gene's germline CDR1 is SGHDT and CDR2 YYEEEE. This CDR3 region has 15 residues. Losses at the gene ends were 4 bases for V and 6 bases for J; bases not matched to a gene: 9.

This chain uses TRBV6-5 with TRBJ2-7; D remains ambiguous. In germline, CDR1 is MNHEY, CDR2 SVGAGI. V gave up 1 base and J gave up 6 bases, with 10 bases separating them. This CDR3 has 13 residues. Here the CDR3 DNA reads TGTGCCAGCAGTTACTTCGCGGCCGGCGAGCAGTACTTC. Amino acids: CASSYFAAGEQYF.

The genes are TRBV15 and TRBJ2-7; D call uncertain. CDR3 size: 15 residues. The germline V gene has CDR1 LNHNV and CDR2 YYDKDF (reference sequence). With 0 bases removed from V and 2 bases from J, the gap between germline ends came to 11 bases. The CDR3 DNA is TGTGCCACCAGCAGAGATCAACGGTTTCCCTACGAGCAGTACTTC. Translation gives CATSRDQRFPYEQYF. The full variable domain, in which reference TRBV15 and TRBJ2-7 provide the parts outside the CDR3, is DAMVIQNPRYQVTQFGKPVTLSCSQTLNHNVMYWYQQKSSQAPKLLFHYYDKDFNNEADTPDNFQSRRPNTSFCFLDIRSPGLGDTAMYLCATSRDQRFPYEQYFGPGTRLTVT.

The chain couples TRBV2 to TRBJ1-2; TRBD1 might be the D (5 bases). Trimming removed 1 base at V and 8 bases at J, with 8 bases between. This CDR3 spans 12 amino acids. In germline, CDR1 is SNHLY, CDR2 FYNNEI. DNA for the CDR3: TGTGCCAGCAGTGAAGGGACACACGGCTACACCTTC. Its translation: CASSEGTHGYTF.

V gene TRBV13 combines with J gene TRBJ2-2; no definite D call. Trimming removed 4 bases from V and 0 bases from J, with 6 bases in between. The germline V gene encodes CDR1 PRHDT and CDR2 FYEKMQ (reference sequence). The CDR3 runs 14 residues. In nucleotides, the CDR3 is TGTGCCAGCAGCTATAGATCGAACACCGGGGAGCTGTTTTTT. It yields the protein CASSYRSNTGELFF.

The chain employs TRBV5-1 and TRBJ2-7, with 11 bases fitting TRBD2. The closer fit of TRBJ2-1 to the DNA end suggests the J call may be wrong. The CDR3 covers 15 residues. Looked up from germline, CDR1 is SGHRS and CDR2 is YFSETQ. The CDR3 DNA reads TGCGCCAGCAGCTTTACTAGCGGGAGTTGGGGTGAGCAGTTCTTC. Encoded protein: CASSFTSGSWGEQFF.

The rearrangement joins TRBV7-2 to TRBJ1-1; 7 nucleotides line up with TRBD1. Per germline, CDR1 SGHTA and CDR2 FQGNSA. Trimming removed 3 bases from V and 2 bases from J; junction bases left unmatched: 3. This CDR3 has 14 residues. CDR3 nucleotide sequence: TGTGCCAGCAGCTTTAGACAGGGAAACACTGAAGCTTTCTTT. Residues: CASSFRQGNTEAFF.

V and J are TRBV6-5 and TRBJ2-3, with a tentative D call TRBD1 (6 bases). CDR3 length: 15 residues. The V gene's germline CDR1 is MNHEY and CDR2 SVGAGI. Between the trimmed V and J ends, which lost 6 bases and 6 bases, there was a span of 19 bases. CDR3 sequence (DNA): TGTGCCAGCAGGACACAGGGAGAAAGAACCGATACGCAGTATTTT. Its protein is CASRTQGERTDTQYF.

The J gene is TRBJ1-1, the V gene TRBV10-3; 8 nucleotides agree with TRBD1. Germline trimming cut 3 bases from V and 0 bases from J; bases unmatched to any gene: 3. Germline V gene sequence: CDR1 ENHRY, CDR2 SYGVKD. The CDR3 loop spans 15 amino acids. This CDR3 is CAISDGQGLNTEAFF. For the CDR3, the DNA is TGTGCCATCAGTGACGGACAGGGATTGAACACTGAAGCTTTCTTT.

This chain's CDR3 is CASSYDGTYKNIQYF. The CDR3 DNA is TGTGCCAGCAGTTACGACGGGACATACAAAAACATTCAGTACTTC. The rearrangement uses TRBV6-5 and TRBJ2-4; possibly TRBD1 for D (6 bases). The V gene lost 2 bases and the J gene lost 3 bases, with 11 bases spanning the gap. The length of the CDR3 is 15 residues. Germline CDR1 and CDR2: MNHEY and SVGAGI.

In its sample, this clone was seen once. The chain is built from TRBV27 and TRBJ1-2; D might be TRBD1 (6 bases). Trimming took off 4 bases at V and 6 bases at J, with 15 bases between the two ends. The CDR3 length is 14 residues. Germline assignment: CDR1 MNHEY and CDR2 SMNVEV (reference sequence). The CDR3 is CASSSRGGLHGYTF. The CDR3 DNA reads TGTGCCAGCAGTTCCCGGGGGGGGCTTCATGGCTACACCTTC.

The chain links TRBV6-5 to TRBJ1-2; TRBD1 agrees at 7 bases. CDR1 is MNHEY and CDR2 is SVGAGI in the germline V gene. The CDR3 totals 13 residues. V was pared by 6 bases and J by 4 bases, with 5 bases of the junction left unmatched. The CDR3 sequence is CASSRQGVYGYTF. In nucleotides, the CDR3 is TGTGCCAGCAGCCGCCAGGGGGTCTATGGCTACACCTTC.

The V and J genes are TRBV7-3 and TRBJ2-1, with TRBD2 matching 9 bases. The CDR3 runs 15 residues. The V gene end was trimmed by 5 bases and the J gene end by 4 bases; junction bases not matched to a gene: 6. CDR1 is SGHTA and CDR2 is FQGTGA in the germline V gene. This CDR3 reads CASSQRLAEYNEQFF. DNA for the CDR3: TGTGCCAGCAGCCAGCGACTAGCGGAGTACAATGAGCAGTTCTTC.

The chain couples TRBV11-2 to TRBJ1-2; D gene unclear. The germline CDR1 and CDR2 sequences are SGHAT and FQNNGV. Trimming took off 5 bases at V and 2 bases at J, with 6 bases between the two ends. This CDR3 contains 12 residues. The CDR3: CASSLQNYGYTF. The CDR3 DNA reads TGTGCCAGCAGCCTTCAGAACTATGGCTACACCTTC.